This is a list of T cell receptor beta chains from one sample in a study of PD-1 blockade in classical Hodgkin lymphoma. Data came from immunoSEQ multiplex PCR; TCRdb stores just in-frame clones and leaves some out. The profile shows approximately 59,000 clones, 91% of them singletons. Sample: peripheral blood mononuclear cells (PBMCs), taken before the second cycle of nivolumab. These receptors were collected from a human donor with classical Hodgkin lymphoma. The CDR3 runs from the conserved cysteine through the conserved F or W. D genes are given only for firm matches. The size of a clone is reported for some rows only, either as once, few or many, or as a class for expanded clones.

V gene	clone size	D gene	CDR3 length	J gene	CDR3 protein	CDR3 DNA
TRBV7-8	-	-	16	TRBJ1-2	CASSLDGTYSNYGYTF	TGTGCCAGCAGCTTAGACGGGACCTACTCTAACTATGGCTACACCTTC
TRBV19	-	-	12	TRBJ1-2	CASSKGNGGYTF	TGTGCCAGTAGTAAGGGGAACGGTGGCTACACCTTC
TRBV30	-	-	15	TRBJ1-1	CAWNPRVGGGTEAFF	TGTGCCTGGAACCCCCGGGTAGGGGGGGGCACTGAAGCTTTCTTT
TRBV10-3	-	TRBD2	15	TRBJ2-1	CAISGSAGGYNEQFF	TGTGCCATCAGTGGGTCAGCGGGGGGCTACAATGAGCAGTTCTTC
TRBV6-5	-	-	13	TRBJ2-1	CASSYLPYNEQFF	TGTGCCAGCAGTTACCTCCCCTACAATGAGCAGTTCTTC
TRBV15	-	-	13	TRBJ2-5	CATSSEKWETQYF	TGTGCCACCAGCAGCGAGAAGTGGGAGACCCAGTACTTC
TRBV19	-	TRBD2	17	TRBJ2-5	CASSPGTSGRFQETQYF	TGTGCCAGTAGTCCAGGGACTAGCGGGAGATTCCAAGAGACCCAGTACTTC
TRBV6-1	-	-	15	TRBJ1-1	CASSEEGGVNTEAFF	TGTGCCAGCAGTGAAGAGGGGGGAGTGAACACTGAAGCTTTCTTT
TRBV6-1	-	-	15	TRBJ2-2	CASSEAGAQAGELFF	TGTGCCAGCAGTGAAGCGGGGGCACAGGCCGGGGAGCTGTTTTTT
TRBV30	-	TRBD2	14	TRBJ2-1	CAWRSGSSYNEQFF	TGTGCCTGGCGTAGCGGGAGTTCGTACAATGAGCAGTTCTTC
TRBV2	-	TRBD1	14	TRBJ1-1	CASGNPGGDTEAFF	TGTGCCAGCGGAAACCCAGGGGGGGACACTGAAGCTTTCTTT
TRBV30	-	-	14	TRBJ2-7	CAWSVRGIAYEQYF	TGTGCCTGGAGTGTACGGGGGATAGCCTACGAGCAGTACTTC
TRBV11-2	-	TRBD1	17	TRBJ1-1	CASSQRQGAKGNTEAFF	TGTGCCAGCAGCCAACGACAGGGGGCGAAGGGGAACACTGAAGCTTTCTTT
TRBV7-9	-	-	18	TRBJ1-2	CASSLAWTDNIANYGYTF	TGTGCCAGCAGCTTAGCGTGGACGGACAATATAGCCAACTATGGCTACACCTTC
TRBV6-1	-	-	13	TRBJ1-4	CASRQILNEKLFF	TGTGCCAGCAGGCAAATCTTAAATGAAAAACTGTTTTTT
TRBV4-1	-	-	14	TRBJ2-7	CASSQDSTKSGQYF	TGCGCCAGCAGCCAAGATTCCACGAAGTCCGGGCAGTACTTC
TRBV11-2	once	TRBD2	17	TRBJ2-7	CASSLGGTSGSSYEQYF	TGTGCCAGCAGCCTGGGCGGGACTAGCGGGAGCTCCTACGAGCAGTACTTC
TRBV5-1	-	TRBD2	16	TRBJ2-3	CASSSKTSGRADTQYF	TGCGCCAGCAGCTCCAAAACTAGCGGGAGGGCGGATACGCAGTATTTT
TRBV7-2	-	-	15	TRBJ2-5	CASSSVWGGMETQYF	TGTGCCAGCAGCTCAGTTTGGGGCGGGATGGAGACCCAGTACTTC
TRBV4-2	-	TRBD2	16	TRBJ2-3	CASSQLLAGGRDTQYF	TGTGCCAGCAGCCAATTACTAGCGGGGGGCCGAGATACGCAGTATTTT